The 14 T cell receptor beta chains below were found in one sample sequenced in a study of tumor-infiltrating lymphocytes in localized non-small cell lung cancer. TCRdb keeps only in-frame clones here, not all; method: immunoSEQ multiplex PCR. Found here are 16,000 or so clones, 70% to 80% of them singletons; the top ten hold about 6.4%. Sequenced input: lung tumor tissue. These receptor sequences come from a human donor with non-small cell lung cancer.

V gene TRBV25-1 combines with J gene TRBJ1-4; possibly TRBD1 for D (6 bases). The V end was cut by 2 bases, the J end by 6 bases, with 13 bases between. The CDR3 consists of 15 residues. Germline CDR1 and CDR2: MGHDK and SYGVNS. The CDR3 region has the DNA TGTGCCAGCAGTGAAGGTACAGGGAACTATGAAAAACTGTTTTTT. Residues: CASSEGTGNYEKLFF.

This clone was observed once. The chain recombines TRBV2 with TRBJ2-1; 13 bases are a match to TRBD2. Germline CDR1 SNHLY, CDR2 FYNNEI. V shed 7 bases and J 0 bases; nucleotides not matched to a gene: 15. The CDR3 totals 20 residues. CDR3 residues: CASIGAWTSGRRSSYNEQFF. As DNA, the CDR3 is TGTGCCAGCATTGGGGCCTGGACTAGCGGGAGAAGGAGCTCCTACAATGAGCAGTTCTTC.

The rearrangement uses TRBV9 and TRBJ2-5, with TRBD2 matching over 8 bases. V lost 0 bases and J lost 1; bases outside the gene matches: 8. This CDR3 comprises 17 residues. Per the germline V gene, CDR1 is SGDLS and CDR2 is YYNGEE. CDR3 region: CASSVGRRGLGQETQYF. The CDR3 DNA reads as TGTGCCAGCAGCGTAGGGAGGAGGGGACTAGGCCAAGAGACCCAGTACTTC.

This chain connects TRBV19 to TRBJ2-2; 12 bases are a match to TRBD2. Unmatched junction bases numbered 6, after V lost 11 bases and J lost 2 bases. Germline V gives CDR1 LNHDA, CDR2 SQIVND (reference sequence). The CDR3 runs 15 residues. This chain's CDR3 is CASRTSGTNTGELFF. CDR3 bases: TGTGCCTCACGGACTAGCGGGACTAACACCGGGGAGCTGTTTTTT.

In this sample, this clone turned up a few times. The chain is built from TRBV15 and TRBJ1-1, with unresolved D. Between the trimmed V and J ends, which lost 5 bases and 2 bases, there was a span of 9 bases. Germline assignment: CDR1 LNHNV and CDR2 YYDKDF (reference sequence). The CDR3 runs to 13 residues. The DNA of the CDR3 is TGTGCCACCAGCCTCACAGTTAACACTGAAGCTTTCTTT. It specifies CATSLTVNTEAFF.

This clone was seen a handful of times. This chain joins TRBV6-5 and TRBJ2-1; 9 bases agree with TRBD2. J was trimmed by 9 bases and V by 4 bases; bases with no gene match: 7. The germline CDR1 and CDR2 sequences are MNHEY and SVGAGI. The CDR3 consists of 14 residues. The CDR3, as DNA: TGTGCCAGCAGTTTAGCGGGAGAAATTTTTGAGCAGTTCTTC. Translation gives CASSLAGEIFEQFF.

This clone was picked up one time. The V and J genes are TRBV7-3 and TRBJ2-2; D remains unclear. The CDR3 length is 14 residues. V gave up 5 bases and J gave up 7 bases, with 14 bases separating them. Germline values: CDR1 SGHTA, CDR2 FQGTGA. The CDR3, as DNA: TGTGCCAGCAGCCCGGGCCCCCGCGACGGGGAGCTGTTTTTT. This gives the protein CASSPGPRDGELFF.

The chain has TRBV7-9 and TRBJ2-7, with no clear D. This CDR3 contains 13 residues. Trimming cost V 0 bases and J 2 bases, with 5 bases left between them. Germline values: CDR1 SEHNR, CDR2 FQNEAQ (reference sequence). The CDR3 sequence: CASSLAVTYEQYF. For the CDR3, the DNA is TGTGCCAGCAGCTTAGCAGTTACCTACGAGCAGTACTTC.

The V call is TRBV5-8, the J call TRBJ1-2; D may be TRBD1 (6 bases). Germline CDR1 is SGHTS and CDR2 is YDEGEE. This CDR3 is 15 amino acids long. The V and J ends lost 4 bases and 4 bases respectively, with 17 bases between them. In DNA form, the CDR3 reads TGTGCCAGCAGCACGGGGCTGACAGGCATCTATGGCTACACCTTC. Encoded protein: CASSTGLTGIYGYTF.

This chain uses TRBV6-5 with TRBJ1-1; no clear D. Germline CDR1 is MNHEY and CDR2 is SVGAGI. Trimming shortened V by 11 bases and J by 1 base, and 5 bases separated the two germline ends. The CDR3 is made up of 10 amino acids. CDR3 sequence: CALGNTEAFF. CDR3 nucleotides: TGTGCCCTAGGGAACACTGAAGCTTTCTTT.

The chain carries TRBV5-1 and TRBJ2-3; the match to TRBD2 covers 12 bases. This CDR3 has 17 amino acids. The V gene end was trimmed by 4 bases and the J gene end by 4 bases; junction bases not matched to a gene: 10. CDR1 and CDR2 (germline): SGHRS, YFSETQ. The CDR3 DNA reads as TGCGCCAGCAGCCTGGGACTAGCGGGCCTAAAGTCAGATACGCAGTATTTT. Its translation is CASSLGLAGLKSDTQYF.

The rearrangement links TRBV5-5 to TRBJ2-7; no reliable D call. CDR1 and CDR2 (germline): SGHKS, YYEKEE (reference sequence). This CDR3 spans 14 amino acids. The V gene lost 1 base and the J gene lost 0 bases, with 8 bases spanning the gap. The CDR3 DNA reads as TGTGCCAGCAGCTTGACACTCCACTCCTACGAGCAGTACTTC. Its translation is CASSLTLHSYEQYF.

The genes are TRBV7-9 and TRBJ1-1, with D possibly matching TRBD1 (5 bases). The CDR3 loop spans 15 amino acids. Germline CDR1 reads SEHNR; CDR2 reads FQNEAQ (reference sequence). Trimming took 0 bases from V and 4 from J, leaving 12 bases between them. CDR3 loop: CASSLARDVSTEAFF. As DNA, the CDR3 is TGTGCCAGCAGCTTAGCAAGGGACGTGAGCACTGAAGCTTTCTTT. The variable domain in full, with the rest retrieved from reference TRBV7-9 and TRBJ1-1, is DTGVSQNPRHKITKRGQNVTFRCDPISEHNRLYWYRQTLGQGPEFLTYFQNEAQLEKSRLLSDRFSAERPKGSFSTLEIQRTEQGDSAMYLCASSLARDVSTEAFFGQGTRLTVV.

This clone has just a few counts. V and J are TRBV19 and TRBJ2-1; perhaps TRBD1 as D (6 bases). Trimming removed 6 bases from V and 4 bases from J, with 16 bases in between. The CDR3 consists of 15 residues. The germline V gene has CDR1 LNHDA and CDR2 SQIVND (reference sequence). The CDR3 DNA reads as TGTGCCAGTAGCTTGGACAGTCCCTTTTACAATGAGCAGTTCTTC. The encoded protein is CASSLDSPFYNEQFF.